This section outlines one T cell receptor (beta chain) sequence together with its context. This sample includes further DNA sequences coding for the same CDR3. This sample stems from a study of blood T cell repertoires in COVID-19. Profiled with immunoSEQ multiplex PCR; TCRdb holds only in-frame clones, not every one. The sample records about 160,000 clones, around 90% being singletons. Trimming left V 9 bases short and J 5 bases short, with 12 bases between. Germline V gene data show CDR1 as MNHEY and CDR2 as SVGAGI. The CDR3 loop spans 12 amino acids. This sequence joins TRBV6-5 and TRBJ2-3, with unresolved D. Sequencing input: peripheral blood. The sequence came from a woman aged 55-70 years who had recovered from COVID-19. CDR3 residues: CASKTGGDTQYF. CDR3 bases: TGTGCCAGTAAGACTGGCGGAGATACGCAGTATTTT.